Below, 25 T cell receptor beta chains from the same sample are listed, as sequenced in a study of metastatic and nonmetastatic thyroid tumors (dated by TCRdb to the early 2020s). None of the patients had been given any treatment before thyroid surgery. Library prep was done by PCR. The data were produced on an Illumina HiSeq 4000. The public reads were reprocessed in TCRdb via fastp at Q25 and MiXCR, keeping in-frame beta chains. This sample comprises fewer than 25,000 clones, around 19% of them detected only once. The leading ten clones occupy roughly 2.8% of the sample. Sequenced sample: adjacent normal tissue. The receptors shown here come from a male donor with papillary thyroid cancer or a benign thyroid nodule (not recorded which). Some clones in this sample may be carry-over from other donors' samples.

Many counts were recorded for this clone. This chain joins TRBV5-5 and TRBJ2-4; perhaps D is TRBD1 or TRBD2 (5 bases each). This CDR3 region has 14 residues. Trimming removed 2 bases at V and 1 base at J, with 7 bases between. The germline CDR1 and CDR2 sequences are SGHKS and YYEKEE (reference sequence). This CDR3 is CASSLWGAKNIQYF. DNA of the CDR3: TGTGCCAGCAGCTTATGGGGGGCCAAAAACATTCAGTACTTC. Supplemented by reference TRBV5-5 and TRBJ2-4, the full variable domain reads DAGVTQSPTHLIKTRGQQVTLRCSPISGHKSVSWYQQVLGQGPQFIFQYYEKEERGRGNFPDRFSARQFPNYSSELNVNALLLGDSALYLCASSLWGAKNIQYFGAGTRLSVL.

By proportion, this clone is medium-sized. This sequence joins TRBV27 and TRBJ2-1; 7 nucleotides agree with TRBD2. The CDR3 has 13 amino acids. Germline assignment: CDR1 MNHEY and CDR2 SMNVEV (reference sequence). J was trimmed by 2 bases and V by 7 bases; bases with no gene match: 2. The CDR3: CASISGTYNEQFF. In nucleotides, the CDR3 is TGTGCCAGCATAAGCGGGACCTACAATGAGCAGTTCTTC.

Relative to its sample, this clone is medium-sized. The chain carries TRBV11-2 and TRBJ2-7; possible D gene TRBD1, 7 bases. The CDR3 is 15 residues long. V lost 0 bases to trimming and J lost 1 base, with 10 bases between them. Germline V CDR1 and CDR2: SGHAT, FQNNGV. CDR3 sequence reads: CASSLEAGGSYEQYF. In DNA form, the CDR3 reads TGTGCCAGCAGCTTAGAGGCAGGGGGGTCCTACGAGCAGTACTTC.

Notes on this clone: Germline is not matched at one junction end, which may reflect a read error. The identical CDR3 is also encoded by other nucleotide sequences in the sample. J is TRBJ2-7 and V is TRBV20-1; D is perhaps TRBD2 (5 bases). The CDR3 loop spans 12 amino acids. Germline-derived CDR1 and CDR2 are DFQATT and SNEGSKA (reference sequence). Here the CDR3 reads CSADSGSYEQYF. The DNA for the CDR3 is TGTAGTGCAGATTCGGGGTCCTACGAGCAGTACTTC.

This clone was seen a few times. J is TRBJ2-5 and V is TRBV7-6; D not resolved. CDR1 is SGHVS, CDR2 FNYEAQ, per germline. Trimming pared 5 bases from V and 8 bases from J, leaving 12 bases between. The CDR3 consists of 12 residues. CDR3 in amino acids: CASSPVLGTQYF. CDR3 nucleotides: TGTGCCAGCAGCCCCGTCCTGGGTACCCAGTACTTC.

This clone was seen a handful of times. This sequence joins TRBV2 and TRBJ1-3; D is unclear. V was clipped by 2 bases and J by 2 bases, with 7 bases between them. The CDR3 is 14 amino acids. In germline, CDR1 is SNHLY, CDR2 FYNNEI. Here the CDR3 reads CASSERSPGNTIYF. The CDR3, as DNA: TGTGCCAGCAGTGAACGCAGTCCTGGAAACACCATATATTTT.

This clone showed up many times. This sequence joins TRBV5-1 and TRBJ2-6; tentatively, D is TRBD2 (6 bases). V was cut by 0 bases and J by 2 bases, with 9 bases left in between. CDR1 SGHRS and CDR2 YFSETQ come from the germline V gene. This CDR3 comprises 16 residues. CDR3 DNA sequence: TGCGCCAGCAGCTTGGGTGGGGAGGCTGGGGCCAACGTCCTGACTTTC. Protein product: CASSLGGEAGANVLTF.

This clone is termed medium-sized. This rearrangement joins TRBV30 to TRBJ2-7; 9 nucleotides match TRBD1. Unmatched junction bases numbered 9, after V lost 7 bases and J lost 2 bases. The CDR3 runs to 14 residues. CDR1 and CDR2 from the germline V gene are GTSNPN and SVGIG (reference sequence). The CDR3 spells CASSGTGFPYEQYF. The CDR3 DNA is TGTGCCTCGTCCGGGACAGGGTTTCCCTACGAGCAGTACTTC.

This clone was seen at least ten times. CDR3 sequence (DNA): TGTGCCAGCAGCCAAGGGACAGGAAACACAGATACGCAGTATTTT. This sequence encodes CASSQGTGNTDTQYF. The chain carries TRBV4-2 and TRBJ2-3; 7 bases fit TRBD1. This CDR3 contains 15 residues. Looked up from germline, CDR1 is LGHNA and CDR2 is YNFKEQ. V lost 1 base and J lost 2; bases outside the gene matches: 3.

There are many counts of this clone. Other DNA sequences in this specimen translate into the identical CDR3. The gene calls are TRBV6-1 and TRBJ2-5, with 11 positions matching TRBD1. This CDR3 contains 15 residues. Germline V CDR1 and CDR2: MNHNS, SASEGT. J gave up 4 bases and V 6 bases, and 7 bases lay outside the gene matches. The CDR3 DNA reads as TGTGCCAGCAGGCAAGCCGGGACAGGGGGAGAGACCCAGTACTTC. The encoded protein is CASRQAGTGGETQYF.

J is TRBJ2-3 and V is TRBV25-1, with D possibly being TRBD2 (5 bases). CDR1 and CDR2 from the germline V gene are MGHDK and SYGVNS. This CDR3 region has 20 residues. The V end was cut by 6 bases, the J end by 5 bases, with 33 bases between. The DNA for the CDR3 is TGTGCCAGCAGGAATAGAATAGCGAACTTTCTAACCAGAGAGGAAGATACGCAGTATTTT. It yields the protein CASRNRIANFLTREEDTQYF.

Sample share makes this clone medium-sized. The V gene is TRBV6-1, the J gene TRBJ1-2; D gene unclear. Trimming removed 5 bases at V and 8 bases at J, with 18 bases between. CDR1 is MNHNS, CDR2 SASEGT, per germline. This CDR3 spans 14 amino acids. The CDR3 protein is CASSHEGGGLGYTF. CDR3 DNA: TGTGCCAGCAGTCATGAGGGCGGCGGTCTAGGCTACACCTTC.

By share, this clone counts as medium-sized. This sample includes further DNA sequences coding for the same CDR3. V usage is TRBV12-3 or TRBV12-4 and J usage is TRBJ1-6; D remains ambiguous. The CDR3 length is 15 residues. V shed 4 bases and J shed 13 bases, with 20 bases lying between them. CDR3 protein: CASSSSRTSGVPLHF. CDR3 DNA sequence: TGTGCCAGCAGTTCATCCCGGACGTCGGGCGTTCCCCTCCACTTT.

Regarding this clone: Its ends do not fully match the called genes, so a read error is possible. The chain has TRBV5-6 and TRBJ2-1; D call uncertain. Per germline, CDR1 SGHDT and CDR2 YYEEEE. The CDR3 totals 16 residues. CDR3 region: CVSSWKGDSSYNEQFF. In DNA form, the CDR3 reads TGTGTCAGCAGCTGGAAAGGTGATAGCTCCTACAATGAGCAGTTCTTC.

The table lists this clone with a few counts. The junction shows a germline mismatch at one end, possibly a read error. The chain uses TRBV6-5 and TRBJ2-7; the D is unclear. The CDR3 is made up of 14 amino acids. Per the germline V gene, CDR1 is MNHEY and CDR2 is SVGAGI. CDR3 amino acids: CASIYWPERYEQYF. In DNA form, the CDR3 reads TGTGCCAGCATTTACTGGCCGGAACGCTACGAGCAGTACTTC.

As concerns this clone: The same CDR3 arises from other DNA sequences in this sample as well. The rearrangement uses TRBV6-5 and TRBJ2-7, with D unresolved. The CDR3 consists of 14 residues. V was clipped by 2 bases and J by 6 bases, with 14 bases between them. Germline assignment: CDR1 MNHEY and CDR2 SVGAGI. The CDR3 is CASSYPGGNGEQYF. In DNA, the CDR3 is TGTGCCAGCAGTTACCCCGGTGGGAATGGCGAGCAGTACTTC.

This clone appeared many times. The CDR3 bases are TGTGCCAGCAGTTTCCTCGGACAGGGTCAGGGAGAGACCCAGTACTTC. This gives the protein CASSFLGQGQGETQYF. The rearrangement links TRBV27 to TRBJ2-5; 8 positions agree with TRBD1. The ends lost 3 bases at V and 4 bases at J; junction bases unmatched: 10. This CDR3 has 16 residues. CDR1 is MNHEY and CDR2 is SMNVEV in the germline V gene (reference sequence).

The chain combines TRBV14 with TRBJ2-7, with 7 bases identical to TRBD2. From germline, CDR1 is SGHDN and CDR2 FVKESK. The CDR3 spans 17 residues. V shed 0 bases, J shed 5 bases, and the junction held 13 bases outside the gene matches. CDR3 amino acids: CASSQDRSLAGDNEQYF. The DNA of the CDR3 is TGTGCCAGCAGCCAAGATCGGTCACTGGCGGGAGACAACGAGCAGTACTTC.

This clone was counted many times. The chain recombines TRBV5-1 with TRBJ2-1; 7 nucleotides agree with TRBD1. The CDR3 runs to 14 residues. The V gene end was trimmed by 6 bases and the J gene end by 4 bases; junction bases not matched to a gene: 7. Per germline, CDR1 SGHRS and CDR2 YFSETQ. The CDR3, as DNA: TGCGCCAGCACCCCGGGACAGCTTTACAATGAGCAGTTCTTC. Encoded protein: CASTPGQLYNEQFF.

The CDR3: CASSLTSVVRSSYEQYF. The CDR3 region has the DNA TGTGCCAGCAGCTTAACTAGCGTGGTGAGAAGCTCCTACGAGCAGTACTTC. The gene calls are TRBV7-8 and TRBJ2-7; TRBD2 aligns across 7 bases. Trimming removed 2 bases from V and 0 bases from J; junction bases left unmatched: 10. Germline lookup yields CDR1 SGHVS and CDR2 FQNEAQ. The CDR3 consists of 17 residues. The whole variable domain, filled in from reference TRBV7-8 and TRBJ2-7, reads GAGVSQSPRYKVAKRGQDVALRCDPISGHVSLFWYQQALGQGPEFLTYFQNEAQLDKSGLPSDRFFAERPEGSVSTLKIQRTQQEDSAVYLCASSLTSVVRSSYEQYFGPGTRLTVT.

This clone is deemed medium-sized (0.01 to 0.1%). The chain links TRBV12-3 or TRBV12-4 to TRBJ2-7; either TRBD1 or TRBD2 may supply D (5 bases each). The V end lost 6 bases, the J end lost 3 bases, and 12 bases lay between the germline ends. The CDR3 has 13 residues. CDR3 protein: CASSPGPHYEQYV. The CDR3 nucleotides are TGTGCCAGCAGCCCGGGACCCCACTACGAGCAGTACGTC.

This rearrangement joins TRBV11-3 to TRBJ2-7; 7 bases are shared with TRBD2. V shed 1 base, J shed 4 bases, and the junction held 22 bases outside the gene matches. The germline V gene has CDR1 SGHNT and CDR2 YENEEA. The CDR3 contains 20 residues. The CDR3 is CASSLVGGSGTIPRKYEQYF. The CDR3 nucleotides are TGTGCCAGCAGCTTAGTGGGAGGGTCCGGGACTATCCCTAGGAAATACGAGCAGTACTTC.

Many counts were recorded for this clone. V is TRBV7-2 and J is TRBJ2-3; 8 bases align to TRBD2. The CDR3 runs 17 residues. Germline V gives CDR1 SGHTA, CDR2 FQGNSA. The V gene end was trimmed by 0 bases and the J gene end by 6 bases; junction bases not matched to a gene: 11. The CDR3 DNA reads TGTGCCAGCAGCTTAGCGCTCAGGAGCGGGAGAGCGGATACGCAGTATTTT. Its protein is CASSLALRSGRADTQYF.

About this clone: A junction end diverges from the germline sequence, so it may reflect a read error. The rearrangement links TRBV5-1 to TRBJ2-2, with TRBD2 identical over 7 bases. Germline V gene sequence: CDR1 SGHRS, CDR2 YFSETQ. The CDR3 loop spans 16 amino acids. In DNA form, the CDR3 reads TGCACCAGCAGCTCCTTCTATCGGGGGGAAACCGGGGAGCTGTTTTTT. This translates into CTSSSFYRGETGELFF.

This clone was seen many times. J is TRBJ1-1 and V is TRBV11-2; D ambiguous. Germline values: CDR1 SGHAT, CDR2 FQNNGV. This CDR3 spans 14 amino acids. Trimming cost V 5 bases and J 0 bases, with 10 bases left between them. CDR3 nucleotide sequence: TGTGCCAGCAGCCCCGCGGGCATGAACACTGAAGCTTTCTTT. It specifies CASSPAGMNTEAFF.